This T cell receptor beta chain was sequenced for a study of tissue T cells after allogeneic stem cell transplantation. Study outcomes and limitations: Shared clones across patients were few; motif clustering revealed tissue-specific shared signatures. Only a limited share of tissue TCRs appeared in blood or spleen.

This clone has a handful of counts. The antigen is undetermined. Germline and genes: mouse. The read ends 1 residue shy of where the CDR3 ends; the end is completed using the germline J gene. The V gene's germline CDR1 is SGHSA and CDR2 FRNQAP. The ends were cut back, 5 bases at V and 2 bases at J, with 7 bases in the middle. There are 13 residues in the CDR3. Time point of the sample: mouse harvest day 7 after allogeneic transplant. Tail vein injection delivered 10^7 T-cell-depleted bone marrow cells and 10^6 splenic CD5+ T cells. This mouse GVHD model was MHC-mismatched B6 to BALB/c, profiled day 7 or 14. CDR3 sequences, V/J genes, frequencies and template counts came from survey-depth TCRbeta sequencing. The table came from immunoSEQ multiplex PCR; TCRdb's copy has only in-frame clones and leaves some out. This repertoire shows roughly 7,200 clones, under 50% found once; its top ten account for approximately 7%.

The sample consisted of gut tissue. This TCR was recovered from a female BALB/c mouse given C57BL/6 T cells with graft-versus-host disease after an allogeneic hematopoietic cell transplant. The gene calls are TRBV16 and TRBJ2-1, with TRBD2 as a possible D gene (6 bases). The DNA read from the CDR3 is TGTGCAAGCAGCCGGGACTACTATGCTGAGCAGTTC. Protein product: CASSRDYYAEQF. The entire CDR3 protein reads CASSRDYYAEQFF.